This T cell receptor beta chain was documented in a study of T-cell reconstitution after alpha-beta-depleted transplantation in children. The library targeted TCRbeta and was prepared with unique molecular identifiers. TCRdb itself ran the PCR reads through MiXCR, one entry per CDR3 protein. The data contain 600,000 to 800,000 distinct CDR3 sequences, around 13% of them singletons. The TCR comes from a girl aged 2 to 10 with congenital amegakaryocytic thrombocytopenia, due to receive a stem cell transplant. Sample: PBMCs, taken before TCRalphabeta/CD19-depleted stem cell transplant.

CDR3 amino acids: CAWDEAPGANVLTF. CDR3 bases: TGTGCCTGGGACGAGGCCCCTGGGGCCAACGTCCTGACTTTC. The rearrangement uses TRBV30 and TRBJ2-6; D gene unclear. V shed 5 bases and J shed 2 bases, with 10 bases lying between them. The CDR3 covers 14 residues. The germline V gene has CDR1 GTSNPN and CDR2 SVGIG (reference sequence).